The present entry profiles one TCR beta chain with its context. Its cognate antigen is unknown. Clones were sequenced by immunoSEQ multiplex PCR, and TCRdb holds only the in-frame ones, with some missing. The sample holds 8,000 to 9,500 clones, about 45% seen once. Germline CDR1 is MNHEY and CDR2 is SVGAGI. This CDR3 spans 13 amino acids. Trimming took 0 bases from V and 6 from J, leaving 6 bases between them. The sample belongs to a study of Tregs in tolerant kidney transplant recipients. Study summary: CFSE-labeled recipient PBMCs were cultured five to seven days with irradiated graft donor PBMCs, then FACS-sorted. Regarding the study as a whole: The most relevant donor-specific Treg TCRbeta repertoire apparently came from expansion with activated donor B cells. No direct test of biological reproducibility was done here. Few patients were studied, so findings need validation in larger groups.

The chain recombines TRBV6-5 with TRBJ2-1; D is uncertain. Sequencing input: CD4+ T cells from blood cultured with allogeneic cells. This TCR was sampled from a human donor in good health. The CDR3 protein is CASSYSIPNEQFF. The CDR3 DNA sequence: TGTGCCAGCAGTTACTCGATCCCCAATGAGCAGTTCTTC.